This paragraph covers one T cell receptor beta chain sequence. Antigen specificity is unknown. This sample is part of a study of cytomegalovirus exposure and HLA in healthy donors. Study-wide findings and caveats: Indistinguishability led to the exclusion of some V segments, TRBV6-2 and TRBV6-3 included. Analyzed later, most CMV-associated TCR beta chains appeared HLA-restricted. Later on, an analysis tied 15,000 to 20,000 TCR beta sequences to HLA alleles at 0.05 false discovery rate.

Use of 60 Vbeta and 13 Jbeta primers characterized the PCR. Per the original methods: About 10 million shared chains were among tens of millions of unique TCR beta chains counted in a later analysis. The assay was immunoSEQ multiplex PCR, and TCRdb's table has in-frame clones only and misses some. V and J calls and clone size follow that table, whereas D and trimming were derived from the DNA. Found here are over 150,000 clones, approximately 80% of them singletons; the top ten hold approximately 3.7%. The germline V and J ends were trimmed by 2 bases and 0 bases, with 9 bases remaining between them. This CDR3 contains 14 residues. Germline CDR1 is SGHDT and CDR2 is YYEEEE.

Sequenced sample: PBMCs. The chain recombines TRBV5-6 with TRBJ2-7, with no clear D. This TCR was recovered from a man under 40 in good health and CMV-seropositive. The CDR3 loop reads CASSFGDSSYEQYF. The CDR3 nucleotides read TGTGCCAGCAGCTTTGGAGATAGCTCCTACGAGCAGTACTTC.